The present TCR beta chain was sequenced within a study of OX40 agonist ivuxolimab in advanced cancers. Study-wide background: Patients treated during dose escalation were battling hepatocellular carcinoma, melanoma, renal cell or head and neck cancer. Study-wide points: Individuals who were partial responders at 0.1-3.0 mg/kg had clonal expansion that ranked among the lowest.

Profiled with immunoSEQ multiplex PCR; TCRdb holds only in-frame clones, not every one. This table holds more than 30,000 clones, roughly three quarters found once. The germline V gene has CDR1 SGDLS and CDR2 YYNGEE. V lost 0 bases, J lost 5 bases, and 12 bases lay in between. The CDR3 is 15 amino acids. A note on this clone: Its antigen is currently unknown.

The sample here was CD4+ or CD8+ T cells sorted from blood, taken in a trial of the OX40 agonist ivuxolimab. The sequence was collected from an adult with an advanced solid tumor such as melanoma, head and neck, liver or kidney cancer. The chain employs TRBV9 and TRBJ1-3; no firm D call. The CDR3 region is CASSVGDKSRNTIYF. The CDR3 bases are TGTGCCAGCAGCGTAGGGGATAAGTCGAGAAACACCATATATTTT.